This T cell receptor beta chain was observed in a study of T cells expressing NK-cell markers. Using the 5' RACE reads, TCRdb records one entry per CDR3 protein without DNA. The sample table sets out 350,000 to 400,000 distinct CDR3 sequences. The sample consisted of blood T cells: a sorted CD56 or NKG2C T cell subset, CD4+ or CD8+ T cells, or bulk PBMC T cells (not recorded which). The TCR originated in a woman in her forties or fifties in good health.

The CDR3 protein is CASSRPRQRTKQSSYNEQFF. The chain joins TRBV7-2 to TRBJ2-1; the D call of TRBD2 rests on TCRdb alone, since no DNA is present to check it. The CDR3 runs 20 residues. Germline CDR1 and CDR2: SGHTA and FQGNSA.